This TCR beta chain derives from a study of cytomegalovirus exposure and HLA in healthy donors. Study-wide context: When 350 to 500 donors were genotyped, roughly 82% of them were found to fall in the Caucasian-associated ancestry cluster. General study results and limits: Cytomegalovirus association was listed for 150 to 200 TCR beta chains.

Primers included in the PCR were 60 Vbeta and 13 Jbeta primers. TCRdb's copy holds only in-frame clones and misses some; the assay was immunoSEQ multiplex PCR. This sample's table reports some 30,000 clones. Germline values: CDR1 SEHNR, CDR2 FQNEAQ (reference sequence). V shed 3 bases, J shed 7 bases, and the junction held 9 bases outside the gene matches. The CDR3 contains 14 residues. On this clone: Its target is not known.

The sample was PBMCs. The receptor comes from a man aged 35 to 55 in good health and CMV-seronegative. The J gene is TRBJ2-7, the V gene TRBV7-9; 7 bases align to TRBD2. Written as DNA, the CDR3 is TGTGCCAGCAGCTTTAGTAGCAGAGCGGGAGAGCAGTACTTC. Translated, it gives CASSFSSRAGEQYF.